This entry is about one TCR beta chain. This CDR3 contains 16 residues. V shed 7 bases and J 9 bases; nucleotides not matched to a gene: 15. CDR1 is MNHEY, CDR2 SMNVEV, per germline (reference sequence). This sample is drawn from a study of blood T cell repertoires in COVID-19. At the level of the study: Donors in the United States, Italy and Spain gave samples during acute or convalescent COVID-19. PBMCs, B-cell-depleted T cells, or T cells were the source of the cDNA or gDNA that made up the material.

The authors' processing: For nucleated cells, counts were estimated from reference gene primer amplification. Here immunoSEQ multiplex PCR was the method, and the copy in TCRdb shows in-frame clones only, minus some. That table supplies the V and J calls and clone size; D and trimming were determined from the DNA. Counted here are 160,000 or so clones, approximately 90% occurring once; the ten biggest clones make up around 10%. Seattle patients were enrolled during active infection and followed longitudinally. V and J are TRBV27 and TRBJ2-2; 9 bases map to TRBD1. The sample was peripheral blood. The TCR sequence derives from a woman in her 70s with COVID-19, enrolled during active disease. CDR3 in amino acids: CASTRWGQGMYRELFF. In DNA, the CDR3 is TGTGCCAGCACTCGATGGGGACAGGGAATGTACCGGGAGCTGTTTTTT.